The next 10 T cell receptor beta chains were all read from a single sample in a study of identical twins. TCRdb fed the 5' RACE reads into MiXCR, producing one record per CDR3 protein. The table lists 200,000 to 250,000 distinct CDR3 sequences, approximately 11% of them singletons. These same data were also listed under a study on yellow fever vaccine responses in identical twins.

The sample comprised memory (CD45RO+) T cells sorted from blood. The origin of the receptors is a woman aged 18 to 35 in good health.

The chain couples TRBV11-3 to TRBJ2-1, with 9 bases fitting TRBD2. Trimming cost V 5 bases and J 5 bases; bases outside gene matches: 13. The CDR3 has 17 residues. Germline V gene data show CDR1 as SGHNT and CDR2 as YENEEA. The CDR3 DNA reads as TGTGCCAGCAGCACCAGAGGCGGGGGGGCCCTACACAATGAGCAGTTCTTC. As protein: CASSTRGGGALHNEQFF.

At least ten counts were recorded for this clonotype. V and J are TRBV5-1 and TRBJ1-1, with D uncertain. Germline V CDR1 and CDR2: SGHRS, YFSETQ. The CDR3 runs to 13 residues. Trimming stripped 5 bases from V and 1 base from J, with 9 bases between. In DNA form, the CDR3 reads TGCGCCAGCAGAATAACGGAGAACACTGAAGCTTTCTTT. Its translation: CASRITENTEAFF.

This chain uses TRBV20-1 with TRBJ2-1; D is perhaps TRBD1 (6 bases). The V gene's germline CDR1 is DFQATT and CDR2 SNEGSKA (reference sequence). This CDR3 has 13 residues. Between the trimmed V and J ends, which lost 5 bases and 8 bases, there was a span of 16 bases. The CDR3 reads CSAVYRVSYEQFF. The CDR3 DNA is TGCAGTGCTGTCTACAGGGTATCGTATGAGCAGTTCTTC.

The CDR3 loop is CASSAGPGTGTGQYF. The CDR3 bases are TGTGCCAGCAGCGCTGGTCCGGGGACAGGGACGGGGCAGTACTTC. J is TRBJ2-7 and V is TRBV9, with 9 bases fitting TRBD1. The CDR3 totals 15 residues. The germline V gene has CDR1 SGDLS and CDR2 YYNGEE. V shed 3 bases and J 9 bases; nucleotides not matched to a gene: 13.

This clonotype has just a few counts. J is TRBJ2-4 and V is TRBV29-1, with D possibly called TRBD1 or TRBD2 (5 bases each). This CDR3 is 15 amino acids long. V shed 4 bases and J shed 0 bases, with 13 bases lying between them. The germline V gene encodes CDR1 SQVTM and CDR2 ANQGSEA. CDR3 loop: CSVVGDGGAKNIQYF. The DNA of the CDR3 is TGCAGCGTTGTAGGGGACGGTGGAGCCAAAAACATTCAGTACTTC.

The chain carries TRBV20-1 and TRBJ2-4, with 7 bases matching TRBD2. This CDR3 spans 13 amino acids. Trimming removed 6 bases from V and 8 bases from J; junction bases left unmatched: 10. Germline assignment: CDR1 DFQATT and CDR2 SNEGSKA (reference sequence). The CDR3 spells CSAIEGAGDIQYF. The CDR3 DNA follows: TGCAGTGCCATCGAAGGGGCGGGGGACATTCAGTACTTC.

As for this clonotype: This could be a read error, since a much larger clone is one nucleotide away. CDR3 amino acids: CCAPRTSAQSNEQFF. CDR3 in DNA: TGCTGTGCTCCAAGGACGAGCGCCCAGAGCAATGAGCAGTTCTTC. The chain recombines TRBV20-1 with TRBJ2-1; no definite D call. The CDR3 extends over 15 amino acids. Germline CDR1 is DFQATT and CDR2 is SNEGSKA (reference sequence).

The J gene is TRBJ1-3, the V gene TRBV6-1; possibly TRBD1 for D (6 bases). The V gene lost 6 bases and the J gene lost 0 bases, with 21 bases spanning the gap. The CDR3 has 18 amino acids. The germline V gene has CDR1 MNHNS and CDR2 SASEGT. The CDR3 spells CASSKMSRQAGSGNTIYF. CDR3 coding DNA: TGTGCCAGCAGCAAAATGAGCCGACAGGCTGGCTCTGGAAACACCATATATTTT.

This chain connects TRBV5-5 to TRBJ2-5; the D gene could be TRBD1 or TRBD2 (5 bases each). Germline V gene data show CDR1 as SGHKS and CDR2 as YYEKEE (reference sequence). V lost 3 bases, J lost 1 base, and 13 bases lay in between. CDR3 length equals 15 residues. This CDR3 reads CASSWGWGSQETQYF. Here the CDR3 DNA reads TGTGCCAGCAGCTGGGGGTGGGGGTCCCAAGAGACCCAGTACTTC.

The rearrangement uses TRBV6-1 and TRBJ2-1; D call uncertain. This CDR3 region has 15 residues. CDR1 is MNHNS, CDR2 SASEGT, per germline. Between the trimmed V and J ends, which lost 4 bases and 3 bases, there was a span of 13 bases. Here the CDR3 DNA reads TGTGCCAGCAGTGGGCAGTCAACCCTCTACAATGAGCAGTTCTTC. This codes for CASSGQSTLYNEQFF.